This TCR beta chain was profiled in a study of early T cells in non-severe SARS-CoV-2 infection. Study in general: Sequenced bulk RNA came from whole blood that was unsorted, and chains were unpaired. General study findings and limits: Private and CD4 specificities were missed by VDJdb matching, which favored anti-spike CD8 responses.

In the case of this clonotype: Its target is not known.

V was cut by 5 bases and J by 1 base, with 6 bases left in between. CDR3 size: 12 residues. Germline V gives CDR1 SGHTA, CDR2 FQGNSA. TCRdb reprocessed the 5' RACE reads with MiXCR, giving one entry per CDR3 protein. This table holds tens of thousands of distinct CDR3 sequences, over 5% found once. Material for sequencing was whole blood. The clonotype originates from an adult who was a healthcare worker with PCR-confirmed SARS-CoV-2 infection or an uninfected control (not recorded which). This chain uses TRBV7-2 with TRBJ2-7; D is ambiguous. The CDR3 DNA sequence: TGTGCCAGCAGCATTCCTTCCTACGAGCAGTACTTC. Protein: CASSIPSYEQYF.